The rows below give T cell receptor beta chains drawn from one sample of a study of cytomegalovirus exposure and HLA in healthy donors. Data came from immunoSEQ multiplex PCR; TCRdb stores just in-frame clones and leaves some out. This sample has more than 85,000 clones, with 73% found just once. The sequenced sample was PBMCs. These receptors all come from a man aged 35-49 years in good health and CMV-seronegative. Each CDR3 is given with its conserved first and last residue. The D gene is left open where the match is weak. Clone size appears in some rows only: once, few, many, or a class for an expanded clone.

j_gene | v_gene | abundance | d_gene | CDR3aa | CDR3nt
TRBJ2-3 | TRBV9 | - | TRBD2 | CASSVVIAGGTDTQYF | TGTGCCAGCAGCGTAGTCATAGCGGGGGGCACAGATACGCAGTATTTT
TRBJ1-4 | TRBV19 | - | TRBD1 | CASSIVRTGGNEKLFF | TGTGCCAGTAGTATAGTCAGGACAGGGGGGAATGAAAAACTGTTTTTT
TRBJ1-5 | TRBV19 | - | - | CATSLDSSNQPQHF | TGTGCCACTTCATTGGACAGCTCCAATCAGCCCCAGCATTTT
TRBJ2-7 | TRBV28 | once | - | CASSSRLEAYEQYF | TGTGCCAGCAGTTCGAGACTAGAAGCCTACGAGCAGTACTTC
TRBJ1-1 | TRBV7-2 | - | TRBD1 | CASSLEPQGANTEAFF | TGTGCCAGCAGCTTAGAACCACAGGGGGCTAACACTGAAGCTTTCTTT
TRBJ2-7 | TRBV5-6 | once | - | CASSLDLGGKNSYEQYF | TGTGCCAGCAGCTTGGATTTGGGCGGGAAGAACTCCTACGAGCAGTACTTC
TRBJ2-5 | TRBV7-9 | - | TRBD1 | CASSLKRGQGISFETQYF | TGTGCCAGCAGCCTCAAGCGAGGACAGGGAATTAGTTTCGAGACCCAGTACTTC
TRBJ2-2 | TRBV4-1 | once | TRBD2 | CASTHSGGGGELFF | TGCGCCAGTACCCATAGCGGGGGTGGCGGGGAGCTGTTTTTT
TRBJ2-7 | TRBV10-3 | - | - | CAISDGRRSYEQYF | TGTGCCATCAGTGATGGACGGAGGTCCTACGAGCAGTACTTC
TRBJ2-2 | TRBV21-1 | - | - | CASSKYRGPAGELFF | TGTGCCAGCAGCAAATACAGGGGGCCGGCCGGGGAGCTGTTTTTT
TRBJ2-1 | TRBV25-1 | - | TRBD1 | CASSTEDRGSEQFF | TGTGCCAGCAGTACAGAGGACAGGGGGAGCGAGCAGTTCTTC
TRBJ1-5 | TRBV7-9 | - | - | CASSLASGGRIEQPQHF | TGTGCCAGCAGCTTAGCGTCAGGAGGAAGGATTGAACAGCCCCAGCATTTT
TRBJ2-5 | TRBV14 | - | - | CASSPTGWDQETQYF | TGTGCCAGCAGCCCTACAGGGTGGGACCAAGAGACCCAGTACTTC
TRBJ2-2 | TRBV29-1 | - | TRBD1 | CSAGTGGEGTGELFF | TGCAGCGCCGGAACAGGGGGCGAGGGCACCGGGGAGCTGTTTTTT
TRBJ2-1 | TRBV4-3 | - | TRBD2 | CASSPSLAGVNEQFF | TGCGCCAGCAGCCCTAGTCTAGCGGGGGTAAATGAGCAGTTCTTC
TRBJ2-7 | TRBV10-3 | - | TRBD2 | CAISDAASGSGEQYF | TGTGCCATCAGTGACGCGGCTAGCGGGTCGGGGGAGCAGTACTTC
TRBJ2-7 | TRBV29-1 | - | - | CSAGLWGEPDEQYF | TGCAGCGCGGGGCTATGGGGGGAACCGGACGAGCAGTACTTC
TRBJ1-1 | TRBV25-1 | - | - | CASSDLNTEAFF | TGTGCCAGCAGTGACTTGAACACTGAAGCTTTCTTT
TRBJ2-7 | TRBV27 | - | - | CASSSGPLEQYF | TGTGCCAGCAGTTCAGGGCCACTTGAGCAGTACTTC
TRBJ2-5 | TRBV7-2 | - | - | CASSLSLQAGETQYF | TGTGCCAGCAGCTTATCTCTTCAGGCTGGAGAGACCCAGTACTTC
TRBJ2-1 | TRBV9 | - | TRBD2 | CASSRSGGAGEQFF | TGTGCCAGCAGCCGGAGCGGGGGGGCGGGGGAGCAGTTCTTC
TRBJ2-5 | TRBV29-1 | - | - | CSVEDSGTQYF | TGCAGCGTTGAGGATTCAGGGACCCAGTACTTC
TRBJ2-6 | TRBV7-8 | - | TRBD1 | CASRGQGLFYGANVLTF | TGTGCCAGCAGGGGACAGGGGCTTTTCTACGGGGCCAACGTCCTGACTTTC
TRBJ2-7 | TRBV28 | - | TRBD1 | CASSPSDRGYEQYF | TGTGCCAGCAGTCCGTCAGACAGGGGATACGAGCAGTACTTC
TRBJ2-7 | TRBV6-6 | - | TRBD1 | CASFPDRDRDTYEQYF | TGTGCCAGCTTCCCAGACCGGGACAGGGATACCTACGAGCAGTACTTC
TRBJ2-1 | TRBV7-7 | - | - | CASSLENSAGRPYNEQFF | TGTGCTAGCAGCTTAGAGAATTCCGCGGGGCGCCCCTACAATGAGCAGTTCTTC
TRBJ2-5 | TRBV5-4 | - | - | CASSLDRETQYF | TGTGCCAGCAGCTTGGATCGAGAGACCCAGTACTTC
TRBJ2-3 | TRBV19 | - | TRBD1 | CASSPDRDTDTQYF | TGTGCCAGTAGTCCAGACAGGGACACAGATACGCAGTATTTT
TRBJ2-2 | TRBV5-4 | - | TRBD1 | CASSLTTGGTGELFF | TGTGCCAGCAGCTTAACAACAGGGGGCACCGGGGAGCTGTTTTTT
TRBJ1-1 | TRBV5-1 | - | TRBD1 | CASSFPRTGDVGTEAFF | TGCGCCAGCAGCTTCCCCCGGACAGGGGATGTTGGTACTGAAGCTTTCTTT
TRBJ1-2 | TRBV18 | few | - | CASSPDGFNYGYTF | TGTGCCAGCTCACCCGACGGGTTTAACTATGGCTACACCTTC
TRBJ2-1 | TRBV19 | - | TRBD1 | CASSSTGGYNEQFF | TGTGCCAGTAGTTCAACAGGGGGTTACAATGAGCAGTTCTTC
TRBJ1-6 | TRBV5-1 | - | - | CASSFGGSSYNSPLHF | TGCGCCAGCAGCTTCGGGGGGAGCTCCTATAATTCACCCCTCCACTTT
TRBJ1-6 | TRBV18 | - | TRBD1 | CASSPDRVEGSPLHF | TGTGCCAGCTCACCTGACAGGGTAGAAGGTTCACCCCTCCACTTT
TRBJ1-2 | TRBV6-5 | - | TRBD1 | CASSSPDRGANYGYTF | TGTGCCAGCAGTTCGCCTGACAGGGGAGCTAACTATGGCTACACCTTC
TRBJ2-1 | TRBV19 | - | TRBD1 | CASAPLGTAFYNEQFF | TGTGCCAGCGCCCCGTTGGGGACAGCTTTCTACAATGAGCAGTTCTTC
TRBJ2-7 | TRBV4-3 | - | TRBD1 | CASSQNEGLQGAYEQYF | TGCGCCAGCAGCCAAAATGAGGGGTTACAGGGGGCTTACGAGCAGTACTTC
TRBJ2-3 | TRBV4-3 | - | - | CASSHGTGGTDTQYF | TGCGCCAGCAGCCACGGGACGGGGGGCACAGATACGCAGTATTTT
TRBJ1-4 | TRBV7-9 | - | - | CSSSSSQGVGRVELFF | TGTTCCAGCAGCTCGTCACAGGGTGTCGGGCGCGTTGAACTGTTTTTT
TRBJ2-7 | TRBV14 | - | TRBD2 | CASSPGRGGREQYF | TGTGCCAGCAGCCCTGGCCGGGGGGGGCGCGAGCAGTACTTC
TRBJ1-2 | TRBV10-2 | - | - | CASSDGAYYGYTF | TGCGCCAGCAGTGACGGAGCTTACTATGGCTACACCTTC
TRBJ2-3 | TRBV12-5 | - | - | CASGYGQSTDTQYF | TGTGCTAGTGGCTACGGACAGAGCACAGATACGCAGTATTTT
TRBJ2-7 | TRBV27 | medium-sized | TRBD2 | CASSLSAGGSYEQYF | TGTGCCAGCAGTTTATCTGCGGGGGGCTCCTACGAGCAGTACTTC
TRBJ2-7 | TRBV4-1 | few | - | CASSQAGKTYEQYF | TGCGCCAGCAGCCAAGCCGGGAAAACCTACGAGCAGTACTTC
TRBJ2-1 | TRBV6-5 | - | TRBD1 | CASSRTGGAYNEQFF | TGTGCCAGCAGTAGGACAGGGGGCGCCTACAATGAGCAGTTCTTC
TRBJ1-1 | TRBV7-2 | - | - | CASTSGVMNTEAFF | TGTGCCAGCACCTCGGGGGTAATGAACACTGAAGCTTTCTTT
TRBJ2-1 | TRBV5-1 | - | - | CASSPGGSSINEQFF | TGCGCCAGCAGCCCTGGTGGCAGTTCCATCAATGAGCAGTTCTTC
TRBJ1-2 | TRBV5-6 | - | - | CASSFRTGYGYTF | TGTGCCAGCAGCTTCCGGACGGGGTATGGCTACACCTTC
TRBJ2-7 | TRBV7-9 | - | - | CATSSGALYEQYF | TGTGCCACATCCTCAGGGGCCCTCTACGAGCAGTACTTC
TRBJ1-2 | TRBV6-5 | - | - | CASSGDKVGGYTF | TGTGCCAGCAGTGGGGACAAGGTTGGTGGCTACACCTTC
TRBJ2-1 | TRBV18 | - | TRBD2 | CASSPRIAGGKNEQFF | TGTGCCAGCTCACCCCGGATAGCGGGGGGGAAAAATGAGCAGTTCTTC
TRBJ2-5 | TRBV7-3 | - | TRBD1 | CASSRTGTEETQYF | TGTGCCAGCAGCCGGACCGGGACAGAAGAGACCCAGTACTTC